Each of the 22 T cell receptor beta chains below was sequenced from the same sample in a study of T cells in Graves' hyperthyroidism and ophthalmopathy. Researchers amplified the TCR beta CDR3 regions from RNA transcripts. The HTBI set primed first-round TCR CDR3 RT-PCR. TCRdb fed the multiplex PCR reads into MiXCR, producing one record per CDR3 protein. Of about 570,000 distinct CDR3 sequences listed, more than 45% are singletons. Sequencing was performed on peripheral blood or thyroid tissue (not recorded which). These receptors came from an adult woman with Graves' disease, either hyperthyroidism or ophthalmopathy (not recorded which).

Details on this clonotype: Possible read error: a much larger clone is one base away. This chain connects TRBV10-3 to TRBJ1-2; TRBD1 is a possible D gene (5 bases). CDR3 size: 12 residues. V was clipped by 8 bases and J by 4 bases, with 11 bases between them. Germline-derived CDR1 and CDR2 are ENHRY and SYGVKD. CDR3 region: CAIGTGSYGYTF. The CDR3 DNA sequence: TGTGCCATCGGCACAGGCAGCTATGGCTACACCTTC.

This clonotype was detected only a few times. The genes are TRBV20-1 and TRBJ1-6; D might be TRBD1 (5 bases). This CDR3 is built from 13 residues. Germline lookup yields CDR1 DFQATT and CDR2 SNEGSKA (reference sequence). With 4 bases removed from V and 7 bases from J, the gap between germline ends came to 11 bases. CDR3 protein: CSAKGGANSPLHF. CDR3 DNA sequence: TGCAGTGCTAAGGGCGGGGCGAATTCACCCCTCCACTTT.

This clonotype was seen only a few times. This may be a read error, as it is one base from a much larger clone. The rearrangement joins TRBV20-1 to TRBJ1-1, with a possible D match to TRBD1 (6 bases). This CDR3 has 12 residues. Germline CDR1 is DFQATT and CDR2 is SNEGSKA (reference sequence). CDR3 in DNA: TGCAGTGCTAGACCAGGGGACACTGCAGCTTTCTTT. Translating gives CSARPGDTAAFF.

A few counts support this clonotype. The final CDR3 position lacks the conserved phenylalanine or tryptophan, pointing to a likely read error. It is unclear where the CDR3 begins or ends on the DNA, so no DNA is shown, and the CDR3 is as TCRdb lists it. The rearrangement joins TRBV7-2 to TRBJ1-1; the table's D gene call, TRBD1, was not cross checked with the DNA. CDR1 SGHTA and CDR2 FQGNSA come from the germline V gene. The CDR3 is 8 residues long, counting both termini. The chain's CDR3 is CASSLDRG.

This clonotype was seen at least ten times. The chain links TRBV10-2 to TRBJ1-1; D unclear. CDR1 and CDR2 (germline): WSHSY, SAAADI. This CDR3 has 15 residues. Deletions cut 8 bases from V and 0 bases from J, with 16 bases between. DNA of the CDR3: TGCGCCAGCCGAAAGTCCGGGATCATGAACACTGAAGCTTTCTTT. It codes for CASRKSGIMNTEAFF.

In this sample, this clonotype turned up many times. The chain uses TRBV10-2 and TRBJ1-1, with a tentative D call TRBD1 (5 bases). The CDR3 totals 19 residues. The V and J ends lost 3 bases and 6 bases respectively, with 29 bases between them. The germline gives CDR1 WSHSY, CDR2 SAAADI. This chain's CDR3 is CASSDLYADTGGIRAEAFF. The CDR3 DNA sequence: TGCGCCAGCAGTGACCTCTATGCGGACACAGGAGGGATTCGGGCTGAAGCTTTCTTT.

This clonotype was recorded many times. The chain carries TRBV2 and TRBJ2-2; D not resolved. The germline V gene encodes CDR1 SNHLY and CDR2 FYNNEI. CDR3 size: 16 residues. Trimming cost V 2 bases and J 4 bases, with 14 bases left between them. The CDR3 sequence is CASSESETRGTGELFF. CDR3 DNA sequence: TGTGCCAGCAGTGAAAGCGAGACGCGAGGCACCGGGGAGCTGTTTTTT.

The chain carries TRBV2 and TRBJ1-5; 7 nucleotides match TRBD1. Trimming cost V 8 bases and J 4 bases; bases outside gene matches: 11. The germline V gene encodes CDR1 SNHLY and CDR2 FYNNEI. The CDR3 is 15 residues long. This CDR3 reads CASRRGDSLNQPQHF. In DNA form, the CDR3 reads TGTGCCAGCCGCCGGGGGGACAGCCTAAATCAGCCCCAGCATTTT.

This clonotype was counted many times. The rearrangement links TRBV9 to TRBJ2-5; 7 bases align to TRBD1. The CDR3 is made up of 14 amino acids. With 2 bases clipped from V and 1 base from J, the junction kept 2 bases outside the gene matches. CDR1 and CDR2 from the germline V gene are SGDLS and YYNGEE. The CDR3 is CASSVGTVQETQYF. The CDR3 DNA sequence: TGTGCCAGCAGCGTCGGGACAGTCCAAGAGACCCAGTACTTC.

This clonotype showed up just once. This sequence joins TRBV30 and TRBJ2-2, with D hard to call. Germline CDR1 is GTSNPN and CDR2 is SVGIG (reference sequence). V dropped 2 bases and J dropped 4 bases, with 14 bases sitting between them. CDR3 length equals 15 residues. The CDR3 here is CAWSFETIVTGELFF. The CDR3 DNA is TGTGCCTGGAGTTTCGAGACAATAGTCACCGGGGAGCTGTTTTTT. The entire variable domain, with the rest obtained from reference TRBV30 and TRBJ2-2, is as follows: SQTIHQWPATLVQPVGSPLSLECTVEGTSNPNLYWYRQAAGRGLQLLFYSVGIGQISSEVPQNLSASRPQDRQFILSSKKLLLSDSGFYLCAWSFETIVTGELFFGEGSRLTVL.

This clonotype was counted many times. This chain links TRBV15 with TRBJ2-7; D is possibly TRBD2 (5 bases). This CDR3 has 15 amino acids. Germline assignment: CDR1 LNHNV and CDR2 YYDKDF (reference sequence). With 1 base removed from V and 6 bases from J, the gap between germline ends came to 16 bases. CDR3 residues: CATSRGRIYQAEQYF. The CDR3 DNA sequence: TGTGCCACCAGCAGAGGGAGGATCTACCAGGCCGAGCAGTACTTC.

V gene TRBV7-2 combines with J gene TRBJ2-5; 8 bases agree with TRBD2. The CDR3 sequence is 12 residues long. With 8 bases clipped from V and 5 bases from J, the junction kept 4 bases outside the gene matches. Germline-derived CDR1 and CDR2 are SGHTA and FQGNSA. In nucleotides, the CDR3 is TGTGCCAGCGCGGGCGGGAGGGAGACCCAGTACTTC. Amino acids: CASAGGRETQYF.

This clonotype appeared a single time. This sequence joins TRBV19 and TRBJ1-5, with 8 bases matching TRBD1. V shed 1 base and J 2 bases; nucleotides not matched to a gene: 10. The germline V gene encodes CDR1 LNHDA and CDR2 SQIVND (reference sequence). The CDR3 contains 18 residues. This CDR3 is CASSIVDRVFYGNQPQHF. CDR3 bases: TGTGCCAGTAGTATAGTGGACAGGGTGTTTTACGGCAATCAGCCCCAGCATTTT.

This clonotype was recorded at least ten times. The chain couples TRBV2 to TRBJ2-7, with D unresolved. Germline values: CDR1 SNHLY, CDR2 FYNNEI. This CDR3 spans 15 amino acids. Trimming took 4 bases from V and 3 from J, leaving 16 bases between them. CDR3 bases: TGTGCCAGCAGTGGGGTCAGCCCGAACCACTACGAGCAGTACTTC. It specifies CASSGVSPNHYEQYF.

The V gene is TRBV5-4, the J gene TRBJ2-2; 13 positions agree with TRBD2. The CDR3 totals 17 residues. V gave up 4 bases and J gave up 5 bases; unmatched junction bases: 8. CDR1 SGHNT and CDR2 YYREEE come from the germline V gene (reference sequence). The chain's CDR3 is CASSDEPGLAGTGELFF. DNA of the CDR3: TGTGCCAGCAGCGATGAACCGGGACTAGCGGGAACCGGGGAGCTGTTTTTT.

For the CDR3, the DNA is TGCAGTGCTAGCAGGCTTAATCAGCCCCAGCATTTT. Its translation is CSASRLNQPQHF. The chain has TRBV20-1 and TRBJ1-5; D unclear. Germline CDR1 is DFQATT and CDR2 is SNEGSKA (reference sequence). This CDR3 comprises 12 residues. With 3 bases removed from V and 4 bases from J, the gap between germline ends came to 7 bases.

This chain links TRBV15 with TRBJ2-7, with 9 nucleotides matching TRBD2. The CDR3 runs to 19 residues. V dropped 3 bases and J dropped 1; count of bases not matched to a gene: 16. Germline V gene data show CDR1 as LNHNV and CDR2 as YYDKDF (reference sequence). The CDR3 region has the DNA TGTGCCACCAGCAGTGCCCGGGACAGCCGTAGCGGGAGTTCCTACGAGCAGTACTTC. This codes for CATSSARDSRSGSSYEQYF.

The J gene is TRBJ1-4, the V gene TRBV4-3; no firm D call. Germline loops: CDR1 LGHNA, CDR2 YSLEER. V was trimmed by 1 base and J by 7 bases, leaving 7 bases between them. The length of the CDR3 is 13 residues. CDR3 bases: TGCGCCAGCAGCCAAGGACTGGTTGAAAAACTGTTTTTT. Its translation is CASSQGLVEKLFF.

The J gene is TRBJ2-5, the V gene TRBV29-1; 13 bases line up with TRBD2. Losses at the gene ends were 5 bases for V and 0 bases for J; bases not matched to a gene: 6. The CDR3 has 16 amino acids. Germline values: CDR1 SQVTM, CDR2 ANQGSEA. The CDR3 is CSVRGLAGQYQETQYF. CDR3 DNA sequence: TGCAGCGTTCGGGGACTAGCGGGGCAGTACCAAGAGACCCAGTACTTC.

This clonotype was found many times. The chain couples TRBV5-1 to TRBJ1-1, with a weak D call TRBD1 (6 bases). Trimming took 0 bases from V and 6 from J, leaving 12 bases between them. Germline lookup yields CDR1 SGHRS and CDR2 YFSETQ. The CDR3 is made up of 14 amino acids. The CDR3 DNA is TGCGCCAGCAGCTTGGGGGGGTGGACAGCTGAAGCTTTCTTT. Its protein is CASSLGGWTAEAFF.

This clonotype was found many times. The rearrangement uses TRBV29-1 and TRBJ1-5, with D tentatively TRBD1 (5 bases). The germline V gene has CDR1 SQVTM and CDR2 ANQGSEA. The CDR3 has 15 residues. V was pared by 7 bases and J by 3 bases, with 19 bases between. The CDR3 protein is CSAKRKGLLNQPQHF. The CDR3 region has the DNA TGCAGCGCTAAAAGGAAGGGGCTCCTCAATCAGCCCCAGCATTTT.

At least ten counts were recorded for this clonotype. The chain carries TRBV20-1 and TRBJ1-5; D is undetermined. CDR3 length equals 13 residues. The V gene lost 0 bases and the J gene lost 8 bases, with 11 bases spanning the gap. The germline CDR1 and CDR2 sequences are DFQATT and SNEGSKA (reference sequence). DNA of the CDR3: TGCAGTGCTAGAGAGATCGGGGTCGAGCCCCAGCATTTT. Translating it yields CSAREIGVEPQHF.